Following are 27 T cell receptor beta chains from one sample sequenced in a study of PD-1 blockade in classical Hodgkin lymphoma. The patients all showed relapse after autologous stem cell transplantation, while their brentuximab vedotin exposure varied. TCRdb's copy holds only in-frame clones and misses some; the assay was immunoSEQ multiplex PCR. The sample yields about 46,000 clones, 80% seen once. This material consisted of peripheral blood mononuclear cells (PBMCs), taken before the second cycle of nivolumab. The source of these receptors is a human donor with classical Hodgkin lymphoma.

This sequence joins TRBV6-5 and TRBJ1-1, with D unresolved. This CDR3 region has 13 residues. Germline CDR1 is MNHEY and CDR2 is SVGAGI. Trimming pared 7 bases from V and 0 bases from J, leaving 9 bases between. The DNA for the CDR3 is TGTGCCAGCAAGCGGTCCATGAACACTGAAGCTTTCTTT. Its translation is CASKRSMNTEAFF.

The chain is built from TRBV2 and TRBJ1-2; 10 nucleotides agree with TRBD1. Germline assignment: CDR1 SNHLY and CDR2 FYNNEI. The CDR3 consists of 15 residues. V gave up 10 bases and J gave up 0 bases; unmatched junction bases: 8. The DNA of the CDR3 is TGTGCCACCCGCCTTGGACAGGGGGCTAACTATGGCTACACCTTC. It is translated as CATRLGQGANYGYTF.

This chain links TRBV5-1 with TRBJ2-3; no firm D call. The V and J ends lost 5 bases and 3 bases respectively, with 13 bases between them. Germline values: CDR1 SGHRS, CDR2 YFSETQ. This CDR3 is built from 14 residues. CDR3 region: CASSETQRTDTQYF. The CDR3 DNA is TGCGCCAGCAGTGAGACCCAGAGGACAGATACGCAGTATTTT. The whole variable domain, filled in from reference TRBV5-1 and TRBJ2-3, reads KAGVTQTPRYLIKTRGQQVTLSCSPISGHRSVSWYQQTPGQGLQFLFEYFSETQRNKGNFPGRFSGRQFSNSRSEMNVSTLELGDSALYLCASSETQRTDTQYFGPGTRLTVL.

This rearrangement joins TRBV19 to TRBJ2-1; D call uncertain. V gave up 1 base and J gave up 6 bases, with 7 bases separating them. In germline, CDR1 is LNHDA, CDR2 SQIVND (reference sequence). This CDR3 region has 13 residues. DNA for the CDR3: TGTGCCAGTAGTATAGTTCAAGGCAATGAGCAGTTCTTC. Residues: CASSIVQGNEQFF. Using reference TRBV19 and TRBJ2-1 for the parts outside the CDR3, the full variable domain is DGGITQSPKYLFRKEGQNVTLSCEQNLNHDAMYWYRQDPGQGLRLIYYSQIVNDFQKGDIAEGYSVSREKKESFPLTVTSAQKNPTAFYLCASSIVQGNEQFFGPGTRLTVL.

The genes are TRBV6-1 and TRBJ1-2, with 11 bases that match TRBD1. CDR1 is MNHNS and CDR2 is SASEGT in the germline V gene. V dropped 11 bases and J dropped 6; count of bases not matched to a gene: 8. This CDR3 has 13 amino acids. CDR3 residues: CAVRPGQGDGYTF. In DNA, the CDR3 is TGTGCCGTCCGTCCGGGACAGGGGGATGGCTACACCTTC.

The rearrangement uses TRBV7-2 and TRBJ2-7; TRBD2 aligns across 13 bases. V trimming: 5 bases; J trimming: 2 bases; junction bases outside the gene matches: 9. The CDR3 covers 17 residues. The germline V gene has CDR1 SGHTA and CDR2 FQGNSA. CDR3 loop: CASSVTSGGAAPYEQYF. The CDR3 DNA follows: TGTGCCAGCAGCGTAACTAGCGGGGGGGCTGCCCCCTACGAGCAGTACTTC.

By share, this clone ranks as medium-sized. Other DNA sequences in the sample encode the same CDR3. This rearrangement joins TRBV13 to TRBJ1-1, with D tentatively TRBD1 (6 bases). Trimming took 3 bases from V and 4 from J, leaving 9 bases between them. The CDR3 runs to 13 residues. Per germline, CDR1 PRHDT and CDR2 FYEKMQ (reference sequence). The CDR3 loop is CASSLTGGTEAFF. CDR3 nucleotides: TGTGCCAGCAGCTTGACAGGCGGCACTGAAGCTTTCTTT. Together with reference TRBV13 and TRBJ1-1, the CDR3 gives the full variable domain: AAGVIQSPRHLIKEKRETATLKCYPIPRHDTVYWYQQGPGQDPQFLISFYEKMQSDKGSIPDRFSAQQFSDYHSELNMSSLELGDSALYFCASSLTGGTEAFFGQGTRLTVV.

The rearrangement uses TRBV2 and TRBJ2-3, with 14 nucleotides matching TRBD2. Trimming took 7 bases from V and 2 from J; bases not matched to a gene: 5. There are 16 residues in the CDR3. The germline gives CDR1 SNHLY, CDR2 FYNNEI. CDR3 nucleotides: TGTGCCAGCACCAGACTAGCGGGAGGGTACACAGATACGCAGTATTTT. Amino acids: CASTRLAGGYTDTQYF. Filled out from reference TRBV2 and TRBJ2-3, the complete variable domain reads EPEVTQTPSHQVTQMGQEVILRCVPISNHLYFYWYRQILGQKVEFLVSFYNNEISEKSEIFDDQFSVERPDGSNFTLKIRSTKLEDSAMYFCASTRLAGGYTDTQYFGPGTRLTVL.

Concerning this clone: A read error may account for a junction end that differs from germline. The chain recombines TRBV4-2 with TRBJ1-5; D is perhaps TRBD1 (6 bases). This CDR3 contains 15 residues. Germline V gene lookup returns CDR1 LGHNA and CDR2 YNFKEQ. The CDR3 loop reads CASSQDRTENRPQHF. The DNA of the CDR3 is TGTGCCAGCAGCCAAGACAGGACAGAGAATCGGCCCCAGCATTTT.

The V call is TRBV15, the J call TRBJ2-1; TRBD2 aligns across 8 bases. V was clipped by 0 bases and J by 3 bases; unmatched bases: 7. Germline CDR1 reads LNHNV; CDR2 reads YYDKDF (reference sequence). The length of the CDR3 is 17 residues. The CDR3 coding sequence is TGTGCCACCAGCAGAGATGGAACTAGCGGTCTCTACAATGAGCAGTTCTTC. Translating it yields CATSRDGTSGLYNEQFF.

The chain recombines TRBV7-8 with TRBJ1-6; 7 nucleotides agree with TRBD1. The CDR3 is 16 amino acids. Germline lookup yields CDR1 SGHVS and CDR2 FQNEAQ. The trim removed 2 bases at V and 7 bases at J, leaving 8 bases unmatched. The CDR3 here is CASSLRGGSRNSPLHF. The CDR3 nucleotides read TGTGCCAGCAGCTTAAGAGGGGGCAGTCGAAATTCACCCCTCCACTTT.

This sequence joins TRBV7-2 and TRBJ1-3, with no clear D. The CDR3 loop spans 13 amino acids. V lost 5 bases, J lost 7 bases, and 12 bases lay in between. Germline loops: CDR1 SGHTA, CDR2 FQGNSA. The chain's CDR3 is CASSLKGRNTIYF. CDR3 bases: TGTGCCAGCAGCCTCAAGGGCCGGAACACCATATATTTT.

V usage is TRBV5-4 and J usage is TRBJ1-2, with 11 positions matching TRBD1. CDR1 is SGHNT and CDR2 is YYREEE in the germline V gene (reference sequence). V lost 0 bases, J lost 6 bases, and 4 bases stayed unmatched. The CDR3 consists of 15 residues. The CDR3 region is CASSLAGTGGNGYTF. For the CDR3, the DNA is TGTGCCAGCAGCTTGGCCGGGACAGGGGGTAATGGCTACACCTTC. The full variable domain, its missing parts supplied by reference TRBV5-4 and TRBJ1-2, is ETGVTQSPTHLIKTRGQQVTLRCSSQSGHNTVSWYQQALGQGPQFIFQYYREEENGRGNFPPRFSGLQFPNYSSELNVNALELDDSALYLCASSLAGTGGNGYTFGSGTRLTVV.

This clone was observed a handful of times. This chain uses TRBV21-1 with TRBJ2-3; the table's D call TRBD2 went unverified against the DNA. TRBV21-1 is marked as a pseudogene. The CDR3 has 13 residues. In DNA, the CDR3 is TGTGCCAGCAGCAAATTCGGGGCAGATACGCAGTATTTT. Amino acids: CASSKFGADTQYF.

The chain combines TRBV28 with TRBJ1-2; 9 bases match TRBD1. There are 15 residues in the CDR3. With V trimmed by 6 bases and J by 1 base, 6 bases remained unmatched. Looked up from germline, CDR1 is MDHEN and CDR2 is SYDVKM. CDR3 protein: CASRKPGQGNYGYTF. The CDR3 DNA reads as TGTGCCAGCAGAAAGCCGGGACAGGGTAACTATGGCTACACCTTC.

The J gene is TRBJ2-7, the V gene TRBV5-3; 12 nucleotides align to TRBD2. TRBV5-3 has ORF status, its function being uncertain. The CDR3 totals 15 residues. Trimming cost V 1 base and J 6 bases; bases outside gene matches: 5. The CDR3 DNA reads TGTGCCAGAAGCTTGACTCTAGCGGGAGGGGGCGAGCAGTACTTC. Its protein product is CARSLTLAGGGEQYF.

J is TRBJ1-2 and V is TRBV6-1, with 7 bases aligning to TRBD1. The CDR3 is 15 residues long. V lost 1 base to trimming and J lost 4 bases; unmatched junction nucleotides: 6. Per the germline V gene, CDR1 is MNHNS and CDR2 is SASEGT. The CDR3 DNA reads as TGTGCCAGCAGTGAAGGGGGACAGATTATCTATGGCTACACCTTC. It specifies CASSEGGQIIYGYTF.

This clone showed up just once. The CDR3 nucleotides read TGTGCCAGCAGTTTATCGACCCTAGCAGGGTACAATGAGCAGTTCTTC. Translated, it gives CASSLSTLAGYNEQFF. J is TRBJ2-1 and V is TRBV27, with D perhaps being TRBD1 or TRBD2 (5 bases each). V was trimmed by 0 bases and J by 4 bases, leaving 13 bases between them. The CDR3 runs to 16 residues. Germline CDR1 and CDR2: MNHEY and SMNVEV (reference sequence).

This clone showed up just a few times. The J gene is TRBJ1-1, the V gene TRBV14; D is uncertain. In germline, CDR1 is SGHDN, CDR2 FVKESK. Deletions cut 2 bases from V and 1 base from J, with 20 bases between. The CDR3 extends over 18 amino acids. The CDR3 bases are TGTGCCAGCAGCCAATGGGAGGGTTTAATTGTTTGGAACACTGAAGCTTTCTTT. It is translated as CASSQWEGLIVWNTEAFF.

This clone came up once. The chain couples TRBV7-3 to TRBJ2-3, with 7 positions matching TRBD1. The CDR3 is 16 amino acids. Germline lookup yields CDR1 SGHTA and CDR2 FQGTGA. Trimming removed 2 bases from V and 4 bases from J; junction bases left unmatched: 9. The CDR3: CASSLGNRGTSDTQYF. The CDR3 nucleotides read TGTGCCAGCAGCTTAGGGAACAGGGGTACTTCAGATACGCAGTATTTT.

The chain has TRBV4-2 and TRBJ2-6; the D is unclear. Between the trimmed V and J ends, which lost 1 base and 0 bases, there was a span of 10 bases. The CDR3 runs to 17 residues. Germline CDR1 and CDR2: LGHNA and YNFKEQ. DNA of the CDR3: TGTGCCAGCAGCCAAGGTCAGCAGAACTCTGGGGCCAACGTCCTGACTTTC. Translating it yields CASSQGQQNSGANVLTF.

The rearrangement links TRBV9 to TRBJ2-5; either TRBD1 or TRBD2 may fit D (5 bases each). CDR3 length: 13 amino acids. From germline, CDR1 is SGDLS and CDR2 YYNGEE. The germline V and J ends were trimmed by 4 bases and 4 bases, with 11 bases remaining between them. This CDR3 reads CASSTPGRETQYF. In nucleotides, the CDR3 is TGTGCCAGCAGCACACCGGGACGAGAGACCCAGTACTTC.

This clone turned up a few times. V usage is TRBV4-1 and J usage is TRBJ2-3; D possibly corresponds to TRBD1 (7 bases). Germline V gene sequence: CDR1 MGHRA, CDR2 YSYEKL. The V end was cut by 0 bases, the J end by 4 bases, with 23 bases between. The CDR3 spans 19 residues. The CDR3 loop reads CASSQDGVDRRGSADTQYF. The CDR3 bases are TGCGCCAGCAGCCAAGATGGGGTGGACAGGCGGGGTTCGGCAGATACGCAGTATTTT.

V and J are TRBV30 and TRBJ2-2, with 10 bases lining up with TRBD2. Germline loops: CDR1 GTSNPN, CDR2 SVGIG (reference sequence). V trimming: 0 bases; J trimming: 0 bases; junction bases outside the gene matches: 13. This CDR3 has 20 residues. The CDR3 DNA reads TGTGCCTGGAGTGTACGATGGGGACTAGCGAAGGGGGCGAACACCGGGGAGCTGTTTTTT. Protein product: CAWSVRWGLAKGANTGELFF.

This clone was observed a single time. The rearrangement joins TRBV15 to TRBJ2-3; D is perhaps TRBD1 (6 bases). This CDR3 has 15 amino acids. The V and J ends lost 0 bases and 3 bases respectively, with 10 bases between them. The germline CDR1 and CDR2 sequences are LNHNV and YYDKDF (reference sequence). CDR3 protein: CATSREAGDTDTQYF. As DNA, the CDR3 is TGTGCCACCAGCAGAGAGGCAGGGGATACAGATACGCAGTATTTT.

This clone was observed once. DNA of the CDR3: TGTGCCAGCAGGCGAGAATTCACAGATACGCAGTATTTT. This encodes CASRREFTDTQYF. The gene calls are TRBV5-4 and TRBJ2-3, with no clear D. In germline, CDR1 is SGHNT, CDR2 YYREEE (reference sequence). The CDR3 covers 13 residues. Trimming removed 5 bases from V and 2 bases from J, with 9 bases in between.

The chain is built from TRBV9 and TRBJ2-5, with 7 bases that match TRBD2. Per germline, CDR1 SGDLS and CDR2 YYNGEE. V shed 0 bases and J 5 bases; nucleotides not matched to a gene: 10. This CDR3 region has 16 residues. The CDR3 protein is CASSVGEGRSGETQYF. DNA of the CDR3: TGTGCCAGCAGCGTAGGGGAGGGTAGGTCGGGGGAGACCCAGTACTTC.